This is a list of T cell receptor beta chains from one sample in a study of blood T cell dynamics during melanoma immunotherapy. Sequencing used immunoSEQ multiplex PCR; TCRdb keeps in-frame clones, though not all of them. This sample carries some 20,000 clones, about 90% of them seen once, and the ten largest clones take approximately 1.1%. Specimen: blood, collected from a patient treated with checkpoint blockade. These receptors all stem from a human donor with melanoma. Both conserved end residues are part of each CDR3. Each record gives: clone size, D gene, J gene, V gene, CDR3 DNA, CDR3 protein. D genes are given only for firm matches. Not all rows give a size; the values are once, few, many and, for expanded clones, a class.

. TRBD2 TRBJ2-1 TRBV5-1 TGCGCCAGCAGCGTATCGGGGGGGAAAAACCTCAATGAGCAGTTCTTC CASSVSGGKNLNEQFF
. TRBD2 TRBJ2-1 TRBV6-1 TGTGCCAGCAGTGAAAGTAGCGGGAGGGCGATTGAGCAGTTCTTC CASSESSGRAIEQFF
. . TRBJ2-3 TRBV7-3 TGTGCCAGCAGCTCCCTGTCTAGCGCAGATACGCAGTATTTT CASSSLSSADTQYF
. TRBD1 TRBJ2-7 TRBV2 TGTGCCAGTGGACAGGGTCGGTGGAACGAGCAGTACTTC CASGQGRWNEQYF
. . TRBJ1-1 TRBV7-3 TGTGCCAGCAGCTTAACGAAACTCTTGAACACTGAAGCTTTCTTT CASSLTKLLNTEAFF
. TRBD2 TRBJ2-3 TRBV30 TGTGCCTGGAGTGTCGGACTAGAGGGCACAGATACGCAGTATTTT CAWSVGLEGTDTQYF
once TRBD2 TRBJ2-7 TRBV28 TGTGCCAGCAGTTCGACCTCGGGTGCTGGACTAGCGGGAGTGTGGTACGAGCAGTACTTC CASSSTSGAGLAGVWYEQYF
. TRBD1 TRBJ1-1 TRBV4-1 TGCGCCAGCAGGACAGGGCCCACGAACACTGAAGCTTTCTTT CASRTGPTNTEAFF
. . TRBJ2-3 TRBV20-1 TGCAGTGCTATGCTGTCGGATACGCAGTATTTT CSAMLSDTQYF
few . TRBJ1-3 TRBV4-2 TGTGCCAGCAGCCAATTTGTACAGGGAAACTCTGGAAACACCATATATTTT CASSQFVQGNSGNTIYF
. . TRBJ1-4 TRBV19 TGTGCCAGTAGTATAGTCACAGCTGAAAAACTGTTTTTT CASSIVTAEKLFF
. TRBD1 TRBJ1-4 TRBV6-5 TGTGCCAGCAGTTCCCCCAGGGGGCCCCGAGAAAAACTGTTTTTT CASSSPRGPREKLFF
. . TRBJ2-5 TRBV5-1 TGCGCCAGCAGCTTGGGGCAGGCTGGGGAGACCCAGTACTTC CASSLGQAGETQYF
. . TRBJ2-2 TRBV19 TGTGCCAGTAGTATAATTTTGGGGGCGAACACCGGGGAGCTGTTTTTT CASSIILGANTGELFF
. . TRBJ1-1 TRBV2 TGTGCCAGCAGTAGGGACTCGGAAGCTTTCTTT CASSRDSEAFF
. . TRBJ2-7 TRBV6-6 TGTGCCAGCAGTCCCGGGCTGTCTATTTCCTACGAGCAGTACTTC CASSPGLSISYEQYF
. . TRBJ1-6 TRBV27 TGTGCCAGCAGTTTCGGAAGCTCCTATAATTCACCCCTCCACTTT CASSFGSSYNSPLHF
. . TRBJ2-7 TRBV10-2 TGCGCCAGCAGTGAGTCGTCTACCGGCTCCTACGAGCAGTACTTC CASSESSTGSYEQYF
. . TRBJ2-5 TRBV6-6 TGTGCCAGCAGGGGGACTTTTCAAAGAGAGACCCAGTACTTC CASRGTFQRETQYF
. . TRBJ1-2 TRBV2 TGTGCCAGCAGATCACAGGGTGTTTATGGCTACACCTTC CASRSQGVYGYTF
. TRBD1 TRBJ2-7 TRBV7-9 TGTGCCAGCAGCCGCAGGACAGGGTACTACGAGCAGTACTTC CASSRRTGYYEQYF
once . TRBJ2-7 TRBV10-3 TGTGCCATCAGGGAACGGGACAACCCCTACTACGAGCAGTACTTC CAIRERDNPYYEQYF
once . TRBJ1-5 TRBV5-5 TGTGCCAGCAGCTCCCGAGATTGGGAGGGGATGCCCCAGCATTTT CASSSRDWEGMPQHF
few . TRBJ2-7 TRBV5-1 TGCGCCAGCAGCTCGAGCTCCTACGAGCAGTACTTC CASSSSSYEQYF
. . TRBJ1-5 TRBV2 TGTGCCAGCGAAAGGGGGGGGTTGAGCAATCAGCCCCAGCATTTT CASERGGLSNQPQHF
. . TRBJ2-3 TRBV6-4 TGTGCCAGCAGTGACTCATTCTCTAGCACAGATACGCAGTATTTT CASSDSFSSTDTQYF
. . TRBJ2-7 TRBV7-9 TGTGCCAGCAGCCAGGCCCCGCTGACGGACCGATCCTACGAGCAGTACTTC CASSQAPLTDRSYEQYF
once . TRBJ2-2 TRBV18 TGTGCCAGCTCACCAACCACCGGGGAGCTGTTTTTT CASSPTTGELFF
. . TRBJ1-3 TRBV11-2 TGTGCCAGCAGCTTAGAATCCGTTGTAGGTTACTCTGGAAACACCATATATTTT CASSLESVVGYSGNTIYF
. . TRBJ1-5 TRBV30 TGTGCCTGGAGTCTCCCCAGACAGCCCCAGCATTTT CAWSLPRQPQHF
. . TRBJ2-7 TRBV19 TGTGCCAGTAGTATGAACGGGGGATCCTACGAGCAGTACTTC CASSMNGGSYEQYF
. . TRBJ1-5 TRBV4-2 TGTGCCAGCAGCCAAGATACGAGGATTCCGGGCCAGCCCCAGCATTTT CASSQDTRIPGQPQHF
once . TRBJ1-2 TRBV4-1 TGCGCCAGCAGCCAAGAGGTTGTGCAGGGGCGAATCCCCCGATATGGCTACACCTTC CASSQEVVQGRIPRYGYTF
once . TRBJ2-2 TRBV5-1 TGCGCCAGCAGCGAACGGACAGACACCGGGGAGCTGTTTTTT CASSERTDTGELFF
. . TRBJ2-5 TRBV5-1 TGCGCCAGCAGGGGGGGAGTAGGAGAGACCCAGTACTTC CASRGGVGETQYF
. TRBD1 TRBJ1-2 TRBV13 TGTGCCAGCAGCAAAGACAGGGTGTCTGGCTACACCTTC CASSKDRVSGYTF
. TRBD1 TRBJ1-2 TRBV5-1 TGCGCCAGCAGCTTGGATGGGACAGATTATGGCTACACCTTC CASSLDGTDYGYTF
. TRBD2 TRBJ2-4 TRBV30 TGTGCCTGGAGTCAACTGGGGGGGAGGACCAAAAACATTCAGTACTTC CAWSQLGGRTKNIQYF
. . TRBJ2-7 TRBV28 TGTGCCAGCGGGGTCGCTTCCTACGAGCAGTACTTC CASGVASYEQYF
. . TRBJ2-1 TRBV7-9 TGTGCCAGCAGCCCAGGACTCAGGGCCTACAATGAGCAGTTCTTC CASSPGLRAYNEQFF
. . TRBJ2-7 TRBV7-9 TGTGCCAGCAGCCAGTGGGTAGGGGGTAGGGGTACTTACGAGCAGTACTTC CASSQWVGGRGTYEQYF
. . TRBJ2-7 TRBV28 TGTGCCAGCACTCTCCGGCCTAGCGAGTCTTACGAGCAGTACTTC CASTLRPSESYEQYF
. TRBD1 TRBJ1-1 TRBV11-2 TGTGCCAGCAGCTCCTTACAGGGGGATTACACTGAAGCTTTCTTT CASSSLQGDYTEAFF
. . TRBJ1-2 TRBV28 TGTGCCAGCAGTTTCGGGGGCGGCTATGGCTACACCTTC CASSFGGGYGYTF
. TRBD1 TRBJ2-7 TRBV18 TGTGCCAGCTCACCCAGGACAGGGAACGGCTACGAGCAGTACTTC CASSPRTGNGYEQYF
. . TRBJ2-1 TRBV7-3 TGTGCCAGCAGCTTAACGGTGCAGGGTAACCACAATGAGCAGTTCTTC CASSLTVQGNHNEQFF
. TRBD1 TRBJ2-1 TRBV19 TGTGCCAGTAGCGTAGGGACAGTGGGCCGGGGGCAGTTCTTC CASSVGTVGRGQFF
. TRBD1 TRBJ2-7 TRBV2 TGTGCCAGCAGATCACAGGGGGCCGAGCAGTACTTC CASRSQGAEQYF
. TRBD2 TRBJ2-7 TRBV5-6 TGTGCCAGCAGCTTGTACGGACTGACTAGCGGGAGAACCTACGAGCAGTACTTC CASSLYGLTSGRTYEQYF
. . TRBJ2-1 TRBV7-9 TGTGCCAGCAGCCCTATACATGAGCAGTTCTTC CASSPIHEQFF
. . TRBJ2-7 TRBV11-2 TGTGCCAGCACCTTAGGCGGGGTCTACGAGCAGTACTTC CASTLGGVYEQYF
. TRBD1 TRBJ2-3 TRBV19 TGTGCCAGTAGTATAGGCAAACAGCAGGGGGCTGGGGCAGATACGCAGTATTTT CASSIGKQQGAGADTQYF
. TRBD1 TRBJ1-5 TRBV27 TGTGCCAGCAGTCCGACAGGGGCGGATCAGCCCCAGCATTTT CASSPTGADQPQHF
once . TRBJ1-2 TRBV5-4 TGTGCCAGCACTCTGGACACGTCCTATGGCTACACCTTC CASTLDTSYGYTF
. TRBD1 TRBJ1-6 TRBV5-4 TGTGCCAGCAGCTCGGGACAGGGTAATTCACCCCTCCACTTT CASSSGQGNSPLHF